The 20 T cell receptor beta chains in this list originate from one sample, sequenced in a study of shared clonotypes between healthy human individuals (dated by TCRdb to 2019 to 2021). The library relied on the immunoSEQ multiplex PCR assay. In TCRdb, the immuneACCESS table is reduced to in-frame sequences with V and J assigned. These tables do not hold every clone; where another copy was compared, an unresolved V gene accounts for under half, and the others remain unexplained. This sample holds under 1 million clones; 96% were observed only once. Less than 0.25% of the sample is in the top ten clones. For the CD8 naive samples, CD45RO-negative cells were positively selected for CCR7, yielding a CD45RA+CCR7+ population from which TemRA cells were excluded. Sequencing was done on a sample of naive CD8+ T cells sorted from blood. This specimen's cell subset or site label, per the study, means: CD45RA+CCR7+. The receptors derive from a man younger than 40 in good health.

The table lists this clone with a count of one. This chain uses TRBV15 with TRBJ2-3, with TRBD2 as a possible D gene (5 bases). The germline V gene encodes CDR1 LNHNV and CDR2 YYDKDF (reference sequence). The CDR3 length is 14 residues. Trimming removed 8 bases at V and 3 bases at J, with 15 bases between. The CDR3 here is CATGSGFGTDTQYF. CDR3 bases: TGTGCCACCGGTTCGGGGTTTGGGACAGATACGCAGTATTTT. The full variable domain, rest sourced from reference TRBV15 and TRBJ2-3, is DAMVIQNPRYQVTQFGKPVTLSCSQTLNHNVMYWYQQKSSQAPKLLFHYYDKDFNNEADTPDNFQSRRPNTSFCFLDIRSPGLGDTAMYLCATGSGFGTDTQYFGPGTRLTVL.

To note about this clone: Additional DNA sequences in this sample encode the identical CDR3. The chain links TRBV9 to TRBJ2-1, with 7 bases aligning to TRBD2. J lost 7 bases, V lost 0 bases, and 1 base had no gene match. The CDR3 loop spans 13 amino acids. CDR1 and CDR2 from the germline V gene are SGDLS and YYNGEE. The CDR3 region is CASSVGTRNEQFF. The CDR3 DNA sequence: TGTGCCAGCAGCGTAGGGACTAGAAATGAGCAGTTCTTC.

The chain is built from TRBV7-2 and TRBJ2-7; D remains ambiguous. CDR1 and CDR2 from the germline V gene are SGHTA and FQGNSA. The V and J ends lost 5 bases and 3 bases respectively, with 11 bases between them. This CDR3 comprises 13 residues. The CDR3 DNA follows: TGTGCCAGCAGCAACCGACTCCACTACGAGCAGTACTTC. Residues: CASSNRLHYEQYF.

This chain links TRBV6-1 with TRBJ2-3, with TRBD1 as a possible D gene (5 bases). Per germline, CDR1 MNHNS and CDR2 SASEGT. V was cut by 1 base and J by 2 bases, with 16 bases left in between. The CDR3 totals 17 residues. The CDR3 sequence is CASSEVVGASFTDTQYF. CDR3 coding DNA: TGTGCCAGCAGTGAAGTCGTTGGGGCTTCCTTCACAGATACGCAGTATTTT.

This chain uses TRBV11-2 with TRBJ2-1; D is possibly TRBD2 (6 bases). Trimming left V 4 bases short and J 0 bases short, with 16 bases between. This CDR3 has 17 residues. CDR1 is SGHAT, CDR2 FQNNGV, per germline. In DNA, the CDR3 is TGTGCCAGCAGCTCCTACGGAGGGGAGAGCTCCTACAATGAGCAGTTCTTC. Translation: CASSSYGGESSYNEQFF.

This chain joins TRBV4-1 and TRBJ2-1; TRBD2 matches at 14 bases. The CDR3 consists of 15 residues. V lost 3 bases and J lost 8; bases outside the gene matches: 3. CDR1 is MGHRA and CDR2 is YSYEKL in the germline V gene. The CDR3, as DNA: TGCGCCAGCAGCCAGACTAGCGGGAGGGTCGATGAGCAGTTCTTC. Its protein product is CASSQTSGRVDEQFF.

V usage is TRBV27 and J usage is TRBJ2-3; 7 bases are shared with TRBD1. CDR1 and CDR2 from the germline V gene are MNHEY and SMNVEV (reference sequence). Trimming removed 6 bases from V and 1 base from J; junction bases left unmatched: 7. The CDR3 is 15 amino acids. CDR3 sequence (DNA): TGTGCCAGCAGCCGGCGACAGGGAGGCACAGATACGCAGTATTTT. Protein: CASSRRQGGTDTQYF.

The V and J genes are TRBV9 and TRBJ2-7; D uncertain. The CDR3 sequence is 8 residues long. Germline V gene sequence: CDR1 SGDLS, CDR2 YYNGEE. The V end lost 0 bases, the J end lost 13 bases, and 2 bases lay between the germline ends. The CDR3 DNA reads TGTGCCAGCAGCGTAGAATACTTC. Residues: CASSVEYF. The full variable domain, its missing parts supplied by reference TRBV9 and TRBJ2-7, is DSGVTQTPKHLITATGQRVTLRCSPRSGDLSVYWYQQSLDQGLQFLIQYYNGEERAKGNILERFSAQQFPDLHSELNLSSLELGDSALYFCASSVEYFGPGTRLTVT.

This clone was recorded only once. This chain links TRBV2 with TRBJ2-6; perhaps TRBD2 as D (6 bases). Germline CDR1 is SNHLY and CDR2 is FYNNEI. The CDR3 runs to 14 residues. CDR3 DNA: TGTGCAGACCGGGGGAGCCAGGGGGCCAACGTCCTGACTTTC. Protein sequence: CADRGSQGANVLTF.

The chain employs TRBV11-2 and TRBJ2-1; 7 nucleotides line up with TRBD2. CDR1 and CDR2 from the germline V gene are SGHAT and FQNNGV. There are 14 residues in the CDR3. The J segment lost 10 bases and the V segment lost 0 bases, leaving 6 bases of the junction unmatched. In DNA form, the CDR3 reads TGTGCCAGCAGCTTAGATGCTAGCGGAGTGGAGCAGTTCTTC. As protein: CASSLDASGVEQFF.

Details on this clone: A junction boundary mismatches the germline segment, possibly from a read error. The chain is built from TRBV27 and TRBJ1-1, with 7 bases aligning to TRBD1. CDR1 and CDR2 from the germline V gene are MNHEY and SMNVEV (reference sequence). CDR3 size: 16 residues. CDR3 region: CASSLSSLTGWAEAFF. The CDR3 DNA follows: TGTGCCAGCAGTCTATCTTCGCTGACAGGGTGGGCTGAAGCTTTCTTT.

CDR3 in DNA: TGCGCCAGCAGCTTATTCCCCTTACAGGGGCAAGTGAACACTGAAGCTTTCTTT. This translates into CASSLFPLQGQVNTEAFF. The chain is built from TRBV5-1 and TRBJ1-1; 7 bases are a match to TRBD1. V was clipped by 2 bases and J by 0 bases; unmatched bases: 13. CDR1 and CDR2 from the germline V gene are SGHRS and YFSETQ. CDR3 length equals 18 residues.

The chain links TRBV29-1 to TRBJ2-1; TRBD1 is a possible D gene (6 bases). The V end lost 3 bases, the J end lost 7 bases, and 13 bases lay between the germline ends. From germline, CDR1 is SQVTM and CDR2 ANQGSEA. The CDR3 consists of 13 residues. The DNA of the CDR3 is TGCAGCGTTGAGGGGGCGAAAGGGAATGAGCAGTTCTTC. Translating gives CSVEGAKGNEQFF.

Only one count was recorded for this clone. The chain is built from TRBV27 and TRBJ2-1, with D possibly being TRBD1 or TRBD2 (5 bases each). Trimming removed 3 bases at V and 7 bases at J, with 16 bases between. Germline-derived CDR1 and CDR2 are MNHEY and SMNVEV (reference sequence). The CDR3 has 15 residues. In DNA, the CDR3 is TGTGCCAGCAGTTTCCTGAGGGGAAACTTTAATGAGCAGTTCTTC. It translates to CASSFLRGNFNEQFF.

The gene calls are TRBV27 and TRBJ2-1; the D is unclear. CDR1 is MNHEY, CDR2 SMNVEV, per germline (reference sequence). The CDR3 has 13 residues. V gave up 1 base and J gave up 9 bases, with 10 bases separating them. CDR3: CASSLWPAGEQFF. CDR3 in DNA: TGTGCCAGCAGTTTATGGCCAGCTGGTGAGCAGTTCTTC.

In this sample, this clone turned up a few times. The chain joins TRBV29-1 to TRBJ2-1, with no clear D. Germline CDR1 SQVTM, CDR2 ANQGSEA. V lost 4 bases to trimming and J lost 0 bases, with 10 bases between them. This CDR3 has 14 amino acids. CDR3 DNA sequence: TGCAGCGTTGGGCCGTTAAGCTCCTACAATGAGCAGTTCTTC. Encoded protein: CSVGPLSSYNEQFF.

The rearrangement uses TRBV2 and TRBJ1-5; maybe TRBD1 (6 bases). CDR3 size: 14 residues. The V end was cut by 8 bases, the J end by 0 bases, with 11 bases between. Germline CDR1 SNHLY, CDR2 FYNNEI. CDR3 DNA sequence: TGTGCCAGCGGCAGGGGACATAGCAATCAGCCCCAGCATTTT. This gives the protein CASGRGHSNQPQHF.

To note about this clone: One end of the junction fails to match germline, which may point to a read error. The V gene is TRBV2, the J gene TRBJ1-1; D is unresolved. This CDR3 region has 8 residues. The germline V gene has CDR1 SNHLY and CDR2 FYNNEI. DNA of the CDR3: TGTGCCAGCAGTGGGCGAGCCTTT. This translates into CASSGRAF.

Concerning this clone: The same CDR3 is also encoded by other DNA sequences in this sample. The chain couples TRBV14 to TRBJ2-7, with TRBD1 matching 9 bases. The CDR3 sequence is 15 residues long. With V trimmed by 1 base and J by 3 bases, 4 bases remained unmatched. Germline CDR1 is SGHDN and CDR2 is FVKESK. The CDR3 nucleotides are TGTGCCAGCAGCCAAGGCACAGGGGGCTTCTACGAGCAGTACTTC. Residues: CASSQGTGGFYEQYF.

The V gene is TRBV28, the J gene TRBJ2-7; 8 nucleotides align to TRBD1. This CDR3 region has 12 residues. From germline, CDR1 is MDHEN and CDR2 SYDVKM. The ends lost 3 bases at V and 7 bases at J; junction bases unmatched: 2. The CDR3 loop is CASSFDRGEQYF. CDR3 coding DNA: TGTGCCAGCAGTTTCGACAGGGGTGAGCAGTACTTC. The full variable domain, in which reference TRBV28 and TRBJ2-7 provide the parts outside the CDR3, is DVKVTQSSRYLVKRTGEKVFLECVQDMDHENMFWYRQDPGLGLRLIYFSYDVKMKEKGDIPEGYSVSREKKERFSLILESASTNQTSMYLCASSFDRGEQYFGPGTRLTVT.